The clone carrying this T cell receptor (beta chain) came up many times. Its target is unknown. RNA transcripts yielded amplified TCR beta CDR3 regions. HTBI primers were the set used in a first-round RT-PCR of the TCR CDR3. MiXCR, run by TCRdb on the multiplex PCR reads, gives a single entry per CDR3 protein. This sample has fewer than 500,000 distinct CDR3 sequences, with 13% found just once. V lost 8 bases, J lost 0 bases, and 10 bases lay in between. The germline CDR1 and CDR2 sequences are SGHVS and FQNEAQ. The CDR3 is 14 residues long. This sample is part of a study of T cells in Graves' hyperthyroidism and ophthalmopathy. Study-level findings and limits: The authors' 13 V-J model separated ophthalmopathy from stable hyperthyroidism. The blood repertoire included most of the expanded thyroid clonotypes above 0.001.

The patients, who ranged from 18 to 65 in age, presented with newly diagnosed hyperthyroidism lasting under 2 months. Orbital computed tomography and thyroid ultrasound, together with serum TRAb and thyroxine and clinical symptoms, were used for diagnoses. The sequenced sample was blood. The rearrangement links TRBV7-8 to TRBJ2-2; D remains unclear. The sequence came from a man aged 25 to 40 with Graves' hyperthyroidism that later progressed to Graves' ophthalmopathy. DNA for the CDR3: TGTGCCAGCTTTCGAGGCGCGAACACCGGGGAGCTGTTTTTT. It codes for CASFRGANTGELFF.